Below, one TCR beta chain is given with its context. The length of the CDR3 is 16 residues. Germline V CDR1 and CDR2: LGHNA, YNFKEQ. Deletions cut 1 base from V and 0 bases from J, with 7 bases between. Authors' data handling: From reference gene primer amplification, estimates of nucleated cell counts were derived. Profiling relied on immunoSEQ multiplex PCR, and the TCRdb table lists in-frame clones only, not all of them. From that table come the V and J calls and clone size; the DNA was used to work out D and trimming. The top ten hold about 1.5% of the sample, which has 63,000 or so clones, 88% seen once. The sample belongs to a study of blood T cell repertoires in COVID-19. The wider study: COVID-19 samples from acute and convalescent phases originated in the United States, Italy and Spain.

This receptor was taken from a human donor in a cohort sampled during active COVID-19. V usage is TRBV4-2 and J usage is TRBJ2-6; no clear D gene. Sequenced input: peripheral blood. CDR3 residues: CASSQAFLSGANVLTF. In nucleotides, the CDR3 is TGTGCCAGCAGCCAAGCCTTTCTCTCTGGGGCCAACGTCCTGACTTTC.